One sample yielded the 2 T cell receptor beta chains listed below, sequenced in a study of a mutant IDH1 vaccine in newly diagnosed glioma (dated by TCRdb to the early 2020s). The method was the immunoSEQ multiplex PCR assay. Sourced from immuneACCESS, this table was stored by TCRdb with only in-frame sequences that have V and J called. A share of the clones is absent; for the studies checked, an unresolved V gene accounts for under half, and the remainder has no known explanation. In all, the sample holds roughly 38,000 clones, and roughly 89% of those were seen once. Under 20% of the sample is in the top ten clones. The sample's time point label, decoded: baseline, week 1 (first vaccination visit). The treatment or condition label here, explained by the study, means: pre-vaccination baseline after standard-of-care therapy. This specimen consisted of PBMCs, obtained from a glioma patient treated with radiotherapy, temozolomide or both. These receptors were collected from a man in his late teens or twenties with glioma.

The genes are TRBV27 and TRBJ1-2; weak D call: TRBD1 (5 bases). Germline loops: CDR1 MNHEY, CDR2 SMNVEV (reference sequence). Between the trimmed V and J ends, which lost 2 bases and 4 bases, there was a span of 26 bases. CDR3 size: 19 residues. CDR3 protein: CASSLAVSGGVDGTYGYTF. CDR3 bases: TGTGCCAGCAGTTTAGCAGTTTCCGGGGGGGTTGACGGGACCTATGGCTACACCTTC.

The rearrangement links TRBV19 to TRBJ1-5; D gene unclear. The CDR3 runs to 16 residues. Germline V gene sequence: CDR1 LNHDA, CDR2 SQIVND (reference sequence). V shed 5 bases and J shed 5 bases, with 19 bases lying between them. The CDR3 spells CASSRSTEAGHQPQHF. CDR3 coding DNA: TGTGCCAGTAGTCGTTCGACGGAGGCAGGTCATCAGCCCCAGCATTTT.